These T cell receptor beta chains were read from a single sample in a study of blood T cell repertoires in COVID-19. Using immunoSEQ multiplex PCR, the repertoire was profiled, and TCRdb retains in-frame clones only, with some absent. The sample has about 150,000 clones, about 85% seen once. Sample: peripheral blood. These receptors were collected from a man aged 55 to 70 with COVID-19, enrolled during active disease. Both conserved end residues are part of each CDR3. D genes are given only for firm matches. Not every row has a clone size; where given, it reads once, few, many or a size class.

CDR3	DNA	D	size	length	V	J
CATSPGQPNSPLHF	TGTGCCACCAGCCCGGGACAGCCGAATTCACCCCTCCACTTT	TRBD1	NA	14	TRBV15	TRBJ1-6
CASSLDRQTHEQYF	TGTGCCAGTAGTTTGGACAGGCAAACCCACGAGCAGTACTTC	TRBD1	many	14	TRBV19	TRBJ2-7
CASSLTGNTEAFF	TGTGCCAGCAGCTTAACAGGGAATACTGAAGCTTTCTTT	NA	NA	13	TRBV11-3	TRBJ1-1
CASSSDRDSPYEQYF	TGTGCCAGCAGCTCTGACAGGGACTCTCCCTACGAGCAGTACTTC	NA	NA	15	TRBV7-9	TRBJ2-7
CASSLQGARSGNTIYF	TGTGCCAGCAGTTTACAGGGAGCCAGGTCTGGAAACACCATATATTTT	NA	NA	16	TRBV6-6	TRBJ1-3
CASSLARGYEQYF	TGTGCCAGCAGTCTCGCAAGGGGGTACGAGCAGTACTTC	NA	NA	13	TRBV6-5	TRBJ2-7
CSVSGTENTEAFF	TGCAGCGTGTCCGGGACAGAGAACACTGAAGCTTTCTTT	TRBD1	NA	13	TRBV29-1	TRBJ1-1
CASSRGMTGGENIQYF	TGCGCCAGCAGCCGCGGCATGACAGGGGGAGAAAACATTCAGTACTTC	TRBD1	once	16	TRBV4-1	TRBJ2-4
CASSPFSGDNNSPLHF	TGTGCCAGCTCACCATTTTCCGGGGACAATAATTCACCCCTCCACTTT	NA	NA	16	TRBV18	TRBJ1-6
CASSYSEGGTYNEQFF	TGTGCCAGCAGTTACTCGGAGGGAGGGACCTACAATGAGCAGTTCTTC	TRBD2	once	16	TRBV6-6	TRBJ2-1
CSVEGQGVYEQYF	TGCAGCGTTGAAGGGCAGGGCGTCTACGAGCAGTACTTC	NA	few	13	TRBV29-1	TRBJ2-7
CASNLEGASGELFF	TGTGCCAGTAACCTAGAGGGTGCATCAGGGGAGCTGTTTTTT	NA	NA	14	TRBV19	TRBJ2-2
CASSSQTGATEAFF	TGTGCCAGCAGCTCCCAAACAGGGGCCACTGAAGCTTTCTTT	TRBD1	NA	14	TRBV7-9	TRBJ1-1
CASSSLHSSGTVYEQYF	TGTGCCAGCAGCTCCCTTCATTCCTCCGGGACAGTCTACGAGCAGTACTTC	TRBD1	NA	17	TRBV5-5	TRBJ2-7
CASSSQGQGLALSQHF	TGTGCCAGCAGCTCCCAAGGACAGGGCCTAGCTTTGTCCCAGCATTTT	TRBD1	once	16	TRBV7-2	TRBJ1-5
CASSYWGRGGDTEAFF	TGTGCCAGCAGCTATTGGGGTAGGGGAGGGGACACTGAAGCTTTCTTT	NA	few	16	TRBV7-3	TRBJ1-1
CASSFVLTGDRGPNGYTF	TGTGCCAGCAGCTTTGTCCTTACCGGGGACAGGGGACCAAATGGCTACACCTTC	TRBD1	once	18	TRBV5-6	TRBJ1-2
CASSPLGGSGNTIYF	TGTGCCAGCAGCCCGCTTGGCGGGTCTGGAAACACCATATATTTT	NA	NA	15	TRBV14	TRBJ1-3
CASSIYPSLDWATEQYF	TGTGCCAGTAGTATTTACCCCTCTTTGGATTGGGCGACCGAGCAGTACTTC	NA	NA	17	TRBV19	TRBJ2-7
CASSILAGGGETQYF	TGTGCCAGTAGTATCTTAGCGGGAGGAGGAGAGACCCAGTACTTC	TRBD2	once	15	TRBV19	TRBJ2-5
CASSRVTGAGNTIYF	TGTGCCAGTAGTAGGGTGACAGGGGCTGGAAACACCATATATTTT	TRBD1	NA	15	TRBV19	TRBJ1-3
CASSHGTSSDTQYF	TGCGCCAGCAGCCACGGGACTAGTTCAGATACGCAGTATTTT	TRBD2	NA	14	TRBV4-3	TRBJ2-3
CASENQGQGMFKLFF	TGTGCCAGCGAAAACCAGGGCCAAGGGATGTTCAAACTGTTTTTT	NA	NA	15	TRBV6-5	TRBJ1-4
CASSWGSTGGLYGYTF	TGTGCCAGCAGTTGGGGGTCGACAGGGGGCCTCTATGGCTACACCTTC	TRBD1	NA	16	TRBV28	TRBJ1-2
CASSPVLGTDTQYF	TGTGCCAGCAGTCCAGTGTTGGGCACAGATACGCAGTATTTT	NA	NA	14	TRBV27	TRBJ2-3
CASSQSLGSNTEAFF	TGTGCCAGCAGCCAATCTTTGGGCTCGAACACTGAAGCTTTCTTT	NA	once	15	TRBV16	TRBJ1-1
CASSLGHLNQPQHF	TGTGCCAGCAGCCTGGGACACCTCAATCAGCCCCAGCATTTT	NA	NA	14	TRBV7-2	TRBJ1-5
CASSFSRDTQYF	TGTGCCAGCAGCTTCTCGAGAGATACGCAGTATTTT	NA	NA	12	TRBV7-2	TRBJ2-3
CASSSAGGGSYEQYF	TGTGCCAGCAGTTCCGCCGGTGGGGGGTCCTACGAGCAGTACTTC	NA	few	15	TRBV6-2/TRBV6-3	TRBJ2-7
CASSLVAGGLDTQYF	TGTGCCAGCAGCTTAGTAGCGGGGGGGCTAGATACGCAGTATTTT	TRBD2	NA	15	TRBV7-2	TRBJ2-3
CASSTGFTYGYTF	TGTGCCAGCAGTACAGGATTTACCTATGGCTACACCTTC	NA	NA	13	TRBV14	TRBJ1-2
CATSRGLGETQYF	TGTGCCACCAGCAGGGGACTAGGCGAGACCCAGTACTTC	TRBD2	NA	13	TRBV15	TRBJ2-5